This TCR beta chain was retrieved from a study of cytomegalovirus exposure and HLA in healthy donors. The PCR ran on 60 Vbeta and 13 Jbeta primers. Using immunoSEQ multiplex PCR, the repertoire was profiled, and TCRdb retains in-frame clones only, with some absent. The data show more than 100,000 clones, over 65% seen once. The CDR3 length is 17 residues. Germline values: CDR1 SGHVS, CDR2 FNYEAQ. V lost 0 bases and J lost 3; bases outside the gene matches: 7. The TCR comes from a woman aged 30 to 39 in good health and CMV-seropositive. This chain uses TRBV7-6 with TRBJ2-1; 8 bases align to TRBD1. Sequencing input: PBMCs. CDR3 DNA sequence: TGTGCCAGCAGCTTAGCGTCGGGACAGGAACTCTACAATGAGCAGTTCTTC. Protein product: CASSLASGQELYNEQFF.